The next 32 T cell receptor beta chains were all read from a single sample in a study of blood T cell repertoires in COVID-19. The assay was immunoSEQ multiplex PCR, and TCRdb's table has in-frame clones only and misses some. The profile covers a few hundred thousand clones, with approximately 87% appearing a single time and roughly 2.4% taken by the ten largest. Sequencing was carried out using peripheral blood. These receptors originate from a woman aged 45-60 years with acute or convalescent COVID-19.

The chain employs TRBV7-2 and TRBJ2-6, with TRBD1 identical over 7 bases. Germline V CDR1 and CDR2: SGHTA, FQGNSA. The CDR3 totals 17 residues. V lost 4 bases, J lost 3 bases, and 9 bases stayed unmatched. CDR3 region: CASSSGQVVGGANVLTF. The CDR3 coding sequence is TGTGCCAGCAGCTCTGGACAGGTAGTTGGTGGGGCCAACGTCCTGACTTTC.

The chain couples TRBV7-2 to TRBJ2-7; D may be TRBD1 (5 bases). V dropped 7 bases and J dropped 0 bases, with 16 bases sitting between them. This CDR3 is 15 amino acids long. Germline-derived CDR1 and CDR2 are SGHTA and FQGNSA. The CDR3: CASKKGQGLSYEQYF. In DNA form, the CDR3 reads TGTGCCAGCAAAAAGGGGCAGGGTCTCTCCTACGAGCAGTACTTC.

The chain carries TRBV29-1 and TRBJ2-5, with TRBD2 matching over 7 bases. The J segment lost 4 bases and the V segment lost 5 bases, leaving 7 bases of the junction unmatched. This CDR3 has 13 amino acids. CDR1 and CDR2 from the germline V gene are SQVTM and ANQGSEA. CDR3 sequence (DNA): TGCAGCGTTTCGGGGACGGGGGGAGAGACCCAGTACTTC. As protein: CSVSGTGGETQYF. The complete variable domain, with remaining parts taken from reference TRBV29-1 and TRBJ2-5, reads SAVISQKPSRDICQRGTSLTIQCQVDSQVTMMFWYRQQPGQSLTLIATANQGSEATYESGFVIDKFPISRPNLTFSTLTVSNMSPEDSSIYLCSVSGTGGETQYFGPGTRLLVL.

This clone was counted a single time. The CDR3 protein is CASSRTLTSTDTQYF. The DNA for the CDR3 is TGTGCCAGCAGCCGGACTCTAACTAGCACAGATACGCAGTATTTT. The J gene is TRBJ2-3, the V gene TRBV5-4, with a possible D match to TRBD2 (5 bases). Germline V lookup: CDR1 SGHNT, CDR2 YYREEE (reference sequence). Trimming cost V 4 bases and J 0 bases, with 12 bases left between them. CDR3 length: 15 amino acids.

This chain joins TRBV20-1 and TRBJ2-5; D not certain. Germline loops: CDR1 DFQATT, CDR2 SNEGSKA (reference sequence). V shed 7 bases and J shed 4 bases, with 10 bases lying between them. The CDR3 is 11 amino acids. CDR3: CSVPYGETQYF. CDR3 DNA: TGCAGTGTGCCCTACGGAGAGACCCAGTACTTC.

This clone has just a few counts. The genes are TRBV5-1 and TRBJ1-2; D possibly corresponds to TRBD1 (5 bases). This CDR3 contains 15 residues. The germline gives CDR1 SGHRS, CDR2 YFSETQ. Deletions cut 7 bases from V and 7 bases from J, with 23 bases between. CDR3 sequence reads: CASQDYNQPGGGYTF. CDR3 bases: TGCGCCAGCCAAGATTATAATCAGCCCGGGGGTGGCTACACCTTC.

This chain joins TRBV7-2 and TRBJ2-7; 8 nucleotides line up with TRBD2. The CDR3 has 14 residues. Germline V gene sequence: CDR1 SGHTA, CDR2 FQGNSA. After removal of 5 bases from V and 2 bases from J, the junction contained 5 bases not matched to a gene. The CDR3 nucleotides read TGTGCCAGCAGCCCAGGACTAGCAACCTACGAGCAGTACTTC. As protein: CASSPGLATYEQYF.

This chain connects TRBV28 to TRBJ1-1, with 9 bases matching TRBD1. J lost 2 bases, V lost 7 bases, and 11 bases had no gene match. The CDR3 runs to 16 residues. CDR1 is MDHEN, CDR2 SYDVKM, per germline. CDR3 in amino acids: CASKGTTGQGNTEAFF. Here the CDR3 DNA reads TGTGCCAGCAAGGGGACCACGGGACAGGGAAACACTGAAGCTTTCTTT.

This clone was picked up one time. The rearrangement uses TRBV27 and TRBJ1-1, with D hard to call. The CDR3 runs to 13 residues. The germline V gene has CDR1 MNHEY and CDR2 SMNVEV (reference sequence). Trimming took off 7 bases at V and 7 bases at J, with 16 bases between the two ends. CDR3: CASKAATQVEAFF. The CDR3 coding sequence is TGTGCCAGCAAAGCCGCCACCCAGGTTGAAGCTTTCTTT.

This clone was picked up one time. This chain links TRBV24-1 with TRBJ2-3; 9 bases fit TRBD2. The CDR3 totals 16 residues. From germline, CDR1 is KGHDR and CDR2 SFDVKD. V shed 5 bases, J shed 2 bases, and the junction held 7 bases outside the gene matches. The CDR3 sequence is CATSGGGGRATDTQYF. CDR3 sequence (DNA): TGTGCCACCAGTGGAGGCGGCGGGAGGGCCACAGATACGCAGTATTTT.

The gene calls are TRBV7-2 and TRBJ2-1; TRBD2 is a possible D gene (6 bases). Germline CDR1 SGHTA, CDR2 FQGNSA. The CDR3 is made up of 16 amino acids. V was shortened by 3 bases and J by 0 bases, with 12 bases between the two germline ends. The CDR3 DNA reads as TGTGCCAGCAGCTTTACGGGGGATCCCTCCTACAATGAGCAGTTCTTC. Translated, it gives CASSFTGDPSYNEQFF.

The CDR3 protein is CASSPFRGTANYGYTF. The CDR3 DNA sequence: TGTGCCAGCAGTCCCTTCAGGGGGACCGCTAACTATGGCTACACCTTC. The rearrangement joins TRBV6-2 or TRBV6-3 to TRBJ1-2; 7 positions agree with TRBD1. Germline V lookup: CDR1 MNHEY, CDR2 SVGEGT. V lost 5 bases and J lost 0; bases outside the gene matches: 9. The CDR3 length is 16 residues.

The chain uses TRBV11-3 and TRBJ2-2; 15 nucleotides line up with TRBD2. This CDR3 comprises 16 residues. The junction had 4 bases not matched to a gene; V was cut back by 4 bases and J by 7 bases. Germline-derived CDR1 and CDR2 are SGHNT and YENEEA. The CDR3 loop is CASSWGLAGGGGELFF. CDR3 bases: TGTGCCAGCAGCTGGGGACTAGCGGGGGGAGGCGGGGAGCTGTTTTTT. Full variable domain (remainder filled in from reference TRBV11-3 and TRBJ2-2): EAGVVQSPRYKIIEKKQPVAFWCNPISGHNTLYWYLQNLGQGPELLIRYENEEAVDDSQLPKDRFSAERLKGVDSTLKIQPAELGDSAVYLCASSWGLAGGGGELFFGEGSRLTVL.

The chain joins TRBV25-1 to TRBJ2-3; TRBD2 aligns across 8 bases. The V gene's germline CDR1 is MGHDK and CDR2 SYGVNS. The CDR3 contains 15 residues. The junction had 12 bases not matched to a gene; V was cut back by 5 bases and J by 8 bases. The CDR3 DNA sequence: TGTGCCAGCAGTCAGACTAGCGCCCCAGGGAGTACGCAGTATTTT. Its translation is CASSQTSAPGSTQYF. Looking up the rest from reference TRBV25-1 and TRBJ2-3 gives the full variable domain: EADIYQTPRYLVIGTGKKITLECSQTMGHDKMYWYQQDPGMELHLIHYSYGVNSTEKGDLSSESTVSRIRTEHFPLTLESARPSHTSQYLCASSQTSAPGSTQYFGPGTRLTVL.

V usage is TRBV19 and J usage is TRBJ2-1; TRBD2 matches 11 bases. The ends lost 3 bases at V and 10 bases at J; junction bases unmatched: 8. The CDR3 runs 15 residues. Germline CDR1 and CDR2: LNHDA and SQIVND (reference sequence). CDR3 in DNA: TGTGCCAGTAGTATTAGCGGGGGGGATGCTCGCGAGCAGTTCTTC. Its translation is CASSISGGDAREQFF.

This rearrangement joins TRBV11-3 to TRBJ2-7, with 8 bases that match TRBD1. This CDR3 has 14 residues. Trimming removed 5 bases from V and 3 bases from J; junction bases left unmatched: 6. Germline CDR1 SGHNT, CDR2 YENEEA. The CDR3 here is CASSPTGTGYEQYF. The CDR3 DNA reads TGTGCCAGCAGCCCGACCGGGACAGGCTACGAGCAGTACTTC.

This clone was seen more than once but under ten times. This chain joins TRBV19 and TRBJ1-4; possibly TRBD1 for D (5 bases). V dropped 5 bases and J dropped 6 bases, with 10 bases sitting between them. The CDR3 runs 13 residues. Germline assignment: CDR1 LNHDA and CDR2 SQIVND (reference sequence). This CDR3 is CASSGGLDEKLFF. CDR3 sequence (DNA): TGTGCCAGTAGTGGGGGACTGGATGAAAAACTGTTTTTT.

This clone has just one count. The chain recombines TRBV11-2 with TRBJ2-3; TRBD1 might be the D (5 bases). This CDR3 comprises 13 residues. V lost 5 bases and J 5 bases, leaving 11 bases between the germline ends. Germline CDR1 and CDR2: SGHAT and FQNNGV. The CDR3 region has the DNA TGTGCCAGCAGCCAGCAGGGTATAGATACGCAGTATTTT. Translating it yields CASSQQGIDTQYF.

The chain couples TRBV5-1 to TRBJ2-3; 10 nucleotides line up with TRBD1. CDR3 length: 16 amino acids. Germline loops: CDR1 SGHRS, CDR2 YFSETQ. The junction had 5 bases not matched to a gene; V was cut back by 4 bases and J by 0 bases. The CDR3, as DNA: TGCGCCAGCAGCAATGGACAGGGGGGAAGCACAGATACGCAGTATTTT. Encoded protein: CASSNGQGGSTDTQYF.

This clone appeared once. The V gene is TRBV5-1, the J gene TRBJ2-1, with D possibly matching TRBD1 (6 bases). The CDR3 covers 16 residues. The germline V gene encodes CDR1 SGHRS and CDR2 YFSETQ. With 4 bases removed from V and 8 bases from J, the gap between germline ends came to 22 bases. The CDR3 reads CASSPGPGQLGHEQFF. DNA for the CDR3: TGCGCCAGCAGCCCCGGACCGGGACAACTGGGCCATGAGCAGTTCTTC.

The rearrangement joins TRBV18 to TRBJ2-2; 7 nucleotides agree with TRBD2. With V trimmed by 2 bases and J by 3 bases, 3 bases remained unmatched. The germline gives CDR1 KGHSH, CDR2 LQKENI. This CDR3 is built from 15 residues. CDR3 coding DNA: TGTGCCAGCTCACCAATGACTAGCCACACCGGGGAGCTGTTTTTT. Protein: CASSPMTSHTGELFF.

J is TRBJ1-5 and V is TRBV3-1 (or the pseudogene TRBV3-2); 8 positions agree with TRBD1. The V and J ends lost 3 bases and 4 bases, in that order; junction bases with no gene match: 5. The germline gives CDR1 LGHDT, CDR2 YNNKEL (reference sequence). This CDR3 is built from 15 residues. CDR3 protein: CASSQDTGGNQPQHF. CDR3 sequence (DNA): TGTGCCAGCAGCCAGGACACAGGGGGGAATCAGCCCCAGCATTTT.

The table lists this clone with a few counts. The chain recombines TRBV27 with TRBJ1-3, with a possible D match to TRBD1 (6 bases). The CDR3 runs to 12 residues. Trimming pared 5 bases from V and 8 bases from J, leaving 10 bases between. Germline lookup yields CDR1 MNHEY and CDR2 SMNVEV (reference sequence). In nucleotides, the CDR3 is TGTGCCAGCAGTGAGGGGGAGTACACCATATATTTT. Translating gives CASSEGEYTIYF.

This chain uses TRBV19 with TRBJ2-2; 9 bases align to TRBD2. This CDR3 is built from 14 residues. CDR1 and CDR2 (germline): LNHDA, SQIVND (reference sequence). V dropped 7 bases and J dropped 7; count of bases not matched to a gene: 7. DNA of the CDR3: TGTGCCAGTATTAGCGGGAGCGGTAGCGGGGAGCTGTTTTTT. Amino acids: CASISGSGSGELFF.

The V and J genes are TRBV5-4 and TRBJ2-2; 8 bases line up with TRBD2. The CDR3 has 15 amino acids. CDR1 and CDR2 (germline): SGHNT, YYREEE (reference sequence). Trimming took 3 bases from V and 5 from J; bases not matched to a gene: 6. The CDR3 spells CASSSWAGGTGELFF. CDR3 bases: TGTGCCAGCAGCTCATGGGCGGGGGGAACCGGGGAGCTGTTTTTT.

This rearrangement joins TRBV28 to TRBJ1-2; 8 bases map to TRBD1. The CDR3 runs 14 residues. The germline gives CDR1 MDHEN, CDR2 SYDVKM. Unmatched junction bases numbered 4, after V lost 7 bases and J lost 0 bases. CDR3: CASTETGANYGYTF. The CDR3 region has the DNA TGTGCCAGCACCGAGACAGGGGCTAACTATGGCTACACCTTC.

The CDR3 sequence is CAISESRAGVNTGELFF. The CDR3 DNA reads as TGTGCCATCAGTGAGTCTCGGGCGGGAGTTAACACCGGGGAGCTGTTTTTT. The J gene is TRBJ2-2, the V gene TRBV10-3; 7 bases fit TRBD2. CDR3 length equals 17 residues. The V gene end was trimmed by 0 bases and the J gene end by 2 bases; junction bases not matched to a gene: 6. Germline V gives CDR1 ENHRY, CDR2 SYGVKD.

This chain joins TRBV6-5 and TRBJ1-1, with D possibly matching TRBD1 (6 bases). With 7 bases removed from V and 9 bases from J, the gap between germline ends came to 15 bases. Germline V lookup: CDR1 MNHEY, CDR2 SVGAGI. CDR3 length: 12 residues. As DNA, the CDR3 is TGTGCCAGCACCGACAGGAACGTTAAAGCTTTCTTT. Protein product: CASTDRNVKAFF.

To note about this clone: The missing conserved phenylalanine or tryptophan at the end of this CDR3 makes a read error likely. It is unclear where the CDR3 begins or ends on the DNA, so no DNA is shown, and the CDR3 is as TCRdb lists it. V and J are TRBV6-2 or TRBV6-3 and TRBJ1-1. Germline CDR1 and CDR2: MNHEY and SVGEGT. The CDR3 spans 12 amino acids, including both terminal residues. The CDR3 region is CASSYEGTPVEY.

The V call is TRBV11-2, the J call TRBJ1-2; 8 bases are shared with TRBD1. The V segment lost 6 bases and the J segment 7 bases; nucleotides outside the gene matches: 7. CDR1 SGHAT and CDR2 FQNNGV come from the germline V gene. The CDR3 totals 13 residues. DNA for the CDR3: TGTGCCAGCAGGTCGACAGGGGTTCCTGGCTACACCTTC. As protein: CASRSTGVPGYTF.

This clone came up once. This chain uses TRBV30 with TRBJ1-4, with D maybe TRBD1 (6 bases). This CDR3 is built from 13 residues. Germline values: CDR1 GTSNPN, CDR2 SVGIG (reference sequence). V dropped 8 bases and J dropped 7 bases, with 17 bases sitting between them. The CDR3 coding sequence is TGTGCCCGGACAGAGGGGGGGAGTGAAAAACTGTTTTTT. Its translation: CARTEGGSEKLFF.

The chain links TRBV24-1 to TRBJ2-1; 8 bases match TRBD1. In germline, CDR1 is KGHDR, CDR2 SFDVKD. This CDR3 region has 12 residues. V lost 10 bases to trimming and J lost 3 bases; unmatched junction nucleotides: 1. CDR3 bases: TGTGCCACGGGACAGGACTACAATGAGCAGTTCTTC. Translated: CATGQDYNEQFF.